This T cell receptor (beta chain) was identified in a study of T-cell reconstitution after alpha-beta-depleted transplantation in children. Findings of the study overall: Certain patients had high TCRbeta diversity at day 60, and it came from recipient T cells and thymic progenitors that survived.

Unique molecular identifiers were incorporated into the prepared TCRbeta library. TCRdb called the PCR reads again in MiXCR, with one record for every CDR3 protein. Here the sample spans about 580,000 distinct CDR3 sequences, 23% being singletons. This clonotype has ten or more counts. Its antigen is unidentified. The germline V and J ends were trimmed by 6 bases and 0 bases, with 10 bases remaining between them. CDR3 size: 13 residues. Looked up from germline, CDR1 is DFQATT and CDR2 is SNEGSKA (reference sequence). Sequencing used PBMCs, mostly from graft donor cells, obtained 360 days after TCRalphabeta/CD19-depleted stem cell transplant. The chain is built from TRBV20-1 and TRBJ2-3; D perhaps matches TRBD2 (5 bases). The sequence came from a boy less than two years old who had a stem cell transplant for acute myeloid leukemia, so the T cells may come from the graft donor. CDR3 coding DNA: TGCAGTGCGGACGGGGTGAGCACAGATACGCAGTATTTT. It translates to CSADGVSTDTQYF.